This TCR beta chain was sequenced in a study of OX40 agonist ivuxolimab in advanced cancers. The overall study: Antecedent anti-PD-1, anti-PD-L1 or anti-CTLA-4 therapy was permissible, with roughly 40% having received some.

The CDR3 runs 14 residues. Germline V gene sequence: CDR1 SQVTM, CDR2 ANQGSEA. The V and J ends lost 3 bases and 0 bases respectively, with 9 bases between them. Overall study findings and caveats: In CD8+ T cells, expanded clones were on average more numerous than in CD4+.

In regard to this clone: Its antigen is as yet unknown.

Assay: immunoSEQ multiplex PCR; the TCRdb copy retains only in-frame clones and omits some. The repertoire has under 70,000 clones, roughly 85% of them found once; the top ten carry approximately 4.3%. The origin of this receptor is an adult with an advanced solid tumor such as melanoma, head and neck, liver or kidney cancer. This specimen consisted of CD4+ or CD8+ T cells sorted from blood, obtained in a trial of the OX40 agonist ivuxolimab. The J gene is TRBJ2-1, the V gene TRBV29-1; no clear D gene. The CDR3 region is CSVEVPSSYNEQFF. The DNA for the CDR3 is TGCAGCGTTGAGGTTCCATCCTCCTACAATGAGCAGTTCTTC.